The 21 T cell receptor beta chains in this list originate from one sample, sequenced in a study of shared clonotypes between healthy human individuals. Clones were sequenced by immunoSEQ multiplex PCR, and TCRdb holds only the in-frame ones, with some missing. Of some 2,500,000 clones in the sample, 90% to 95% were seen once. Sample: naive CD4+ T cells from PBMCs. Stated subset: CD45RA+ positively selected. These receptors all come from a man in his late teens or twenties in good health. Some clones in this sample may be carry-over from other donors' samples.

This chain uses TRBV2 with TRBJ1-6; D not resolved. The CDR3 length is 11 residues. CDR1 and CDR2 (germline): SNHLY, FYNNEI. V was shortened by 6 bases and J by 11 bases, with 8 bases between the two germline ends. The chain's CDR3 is CASSPRAPLHF. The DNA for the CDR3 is TGTGCCAGCAGCCCTCGGGCACCCCTCCACTTT. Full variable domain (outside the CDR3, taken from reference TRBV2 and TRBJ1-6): EPEVTQTPSHQVTQMGQEVILRCVPISNHLYFYWYRQILGQKVEFLVSFYNNEISEKSEIFDDQFSVERPDGSNFTLKIRSTKLEDSAMYFCASSPRAPLHFGNGTRLTVT.

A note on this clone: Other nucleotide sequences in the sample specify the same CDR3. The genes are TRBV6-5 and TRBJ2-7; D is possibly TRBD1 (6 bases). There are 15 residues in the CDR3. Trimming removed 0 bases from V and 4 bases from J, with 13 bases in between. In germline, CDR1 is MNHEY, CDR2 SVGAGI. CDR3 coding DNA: TGTGCCAGCAGTTACTCTAGGGGGAGTGTGTACGAGCAGTACTTC. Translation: CASSYSRGSVYEQYF.

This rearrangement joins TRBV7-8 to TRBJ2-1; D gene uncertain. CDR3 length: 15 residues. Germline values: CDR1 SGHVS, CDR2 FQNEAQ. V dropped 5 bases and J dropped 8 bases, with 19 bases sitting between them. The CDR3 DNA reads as TGTGCCAGCAGCAGTCGCGCGGATAGGTATGATGAGCAGTTCTTC. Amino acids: CASSSRADRYDEQFF.

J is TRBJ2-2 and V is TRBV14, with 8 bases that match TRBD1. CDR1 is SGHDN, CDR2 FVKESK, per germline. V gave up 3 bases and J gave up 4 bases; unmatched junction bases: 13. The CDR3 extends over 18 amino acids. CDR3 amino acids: CASSQPGQEVFGTGELFF. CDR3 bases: TGTGCCAGCAGCCAGCCGGGACAGGAGGTTTTCGGCACCGGGGAGCTGTTTTTT.

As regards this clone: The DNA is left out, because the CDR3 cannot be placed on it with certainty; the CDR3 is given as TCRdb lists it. The CDR3 spells CASSWGRGTRTF. The chain uses TRBV5-6 and TRBJ1-2. Ends included, the CDR3 has 12 residues. Germline loops: CDR1 SGHDT, CDR2 YYEEEE.

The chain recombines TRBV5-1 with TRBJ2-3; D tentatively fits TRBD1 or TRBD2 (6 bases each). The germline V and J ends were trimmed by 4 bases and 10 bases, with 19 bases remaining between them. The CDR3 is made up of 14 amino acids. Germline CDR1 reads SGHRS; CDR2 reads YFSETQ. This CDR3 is CASSTGLSEGAQYF. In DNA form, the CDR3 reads TGCGCCAGCAGCACGGGACTCTCAGAGGGGGCGCAGTATTTT.

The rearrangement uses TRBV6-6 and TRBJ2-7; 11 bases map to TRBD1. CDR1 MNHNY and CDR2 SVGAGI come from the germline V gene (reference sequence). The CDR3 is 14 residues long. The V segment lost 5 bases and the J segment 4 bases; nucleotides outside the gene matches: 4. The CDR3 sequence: CASSQGQGVYEQYF. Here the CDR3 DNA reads TGTGCCAGCAGTCAGGGACAGGGGGTATACGAGCAGTACTTC.

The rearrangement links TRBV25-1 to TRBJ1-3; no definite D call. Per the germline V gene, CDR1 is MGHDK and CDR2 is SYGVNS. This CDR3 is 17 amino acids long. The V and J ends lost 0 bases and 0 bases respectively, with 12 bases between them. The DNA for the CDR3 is TGTGCCAGCAGTGAATACCGGTCGAGGAGCTCTGGAAACACCATATATTTT. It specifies CASSEYRSRSSGNTIYF.

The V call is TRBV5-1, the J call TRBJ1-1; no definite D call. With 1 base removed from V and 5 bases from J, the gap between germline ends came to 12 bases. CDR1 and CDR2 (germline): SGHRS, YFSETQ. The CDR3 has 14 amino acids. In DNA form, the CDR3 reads TGCGCCAGCAGCTTGAATACGGGGAAGACTGAAGCTTTCTTT. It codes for CASSLNTGKTEAFF.

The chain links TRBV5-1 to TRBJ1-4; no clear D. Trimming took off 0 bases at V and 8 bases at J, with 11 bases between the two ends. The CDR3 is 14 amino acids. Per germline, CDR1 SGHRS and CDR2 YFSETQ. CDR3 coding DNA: TGCGCCAGCAGCTTGGGGGTCTTCTCGGAAAAACTGTTTTTT. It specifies CASSLGVFSEKLFF.

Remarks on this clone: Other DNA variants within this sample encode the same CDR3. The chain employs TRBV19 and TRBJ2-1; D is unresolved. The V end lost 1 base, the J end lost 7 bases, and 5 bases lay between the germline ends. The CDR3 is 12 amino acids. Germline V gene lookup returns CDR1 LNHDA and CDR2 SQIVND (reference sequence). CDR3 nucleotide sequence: TGTGCCAGTAGTATAGTAGGGAATGAGCAGTTCTTC. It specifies CASSIVGNEQFF. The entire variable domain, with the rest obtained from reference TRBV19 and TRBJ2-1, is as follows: DGGITQSPKYLFRKEGQNVTLSCEQNLNHDAMYWYRQDPGQGLRLIYYSQIVNDFQKGDIAEGYSVSREKKESFPLTVTSAQKNPTAFYLCASSIVGNEQFFGPGTRLTVL.

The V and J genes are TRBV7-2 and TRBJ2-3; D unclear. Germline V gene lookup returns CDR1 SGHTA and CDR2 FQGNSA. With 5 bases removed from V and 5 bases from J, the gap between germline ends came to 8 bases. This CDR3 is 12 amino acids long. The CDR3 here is CASSTGVDTQYF. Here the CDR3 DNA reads TGTGCCAGCAGCACTGGAGTAGATACGCAGTATTTT.

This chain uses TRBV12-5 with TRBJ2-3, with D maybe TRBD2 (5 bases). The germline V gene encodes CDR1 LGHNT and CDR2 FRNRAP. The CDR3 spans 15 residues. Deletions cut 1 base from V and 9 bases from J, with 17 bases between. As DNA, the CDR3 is TGTGCTAGTGGTTTGGGGAGCACGATAAGGGAGACGCAGTATTTT. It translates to CASGLGSTIRETQYF.

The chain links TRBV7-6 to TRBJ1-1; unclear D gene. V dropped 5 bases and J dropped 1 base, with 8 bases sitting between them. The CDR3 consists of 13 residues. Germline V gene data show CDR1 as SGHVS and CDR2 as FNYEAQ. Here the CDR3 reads CASSTDTNTEAFF. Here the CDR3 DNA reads TGTGCCAGCAGCACCGACACGAACACTGAAGCTTTCTTT.

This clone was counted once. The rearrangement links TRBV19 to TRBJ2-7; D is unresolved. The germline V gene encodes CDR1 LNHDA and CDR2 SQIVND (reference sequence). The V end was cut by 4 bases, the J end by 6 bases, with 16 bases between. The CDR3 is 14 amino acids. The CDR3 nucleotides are TGTGCCAGTAGTAACCCAGGCACTCGACGCGAGCAGTACTTC. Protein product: CASSNPGTRREQYF.

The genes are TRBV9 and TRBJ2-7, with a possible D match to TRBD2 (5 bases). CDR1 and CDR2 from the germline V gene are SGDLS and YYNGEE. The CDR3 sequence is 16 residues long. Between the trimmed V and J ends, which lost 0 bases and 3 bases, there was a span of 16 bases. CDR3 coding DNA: TGTGCCAGCAGCGTAGGAGGTGGCGATGGACTCTACGAGCAGTACTTC. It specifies CASSVGGGDGLYEQYF.

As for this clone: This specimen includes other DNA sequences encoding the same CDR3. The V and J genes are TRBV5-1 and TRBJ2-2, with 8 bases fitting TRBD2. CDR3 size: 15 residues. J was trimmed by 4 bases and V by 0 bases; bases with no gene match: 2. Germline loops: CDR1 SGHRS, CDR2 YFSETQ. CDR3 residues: CASSLVAGSTGELFF. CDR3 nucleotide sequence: TGCGCCAGCAGCTTGGTAGCGGGAAGCACCGGGGAGCTGTTTTTT.

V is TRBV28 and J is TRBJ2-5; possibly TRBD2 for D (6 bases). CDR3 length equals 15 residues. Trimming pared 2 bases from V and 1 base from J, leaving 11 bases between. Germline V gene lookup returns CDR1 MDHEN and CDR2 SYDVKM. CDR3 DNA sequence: TGTGCCAGCAGTTTACCTCTAGCGAGCCAAGAGACCCAGTACTTC. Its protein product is CASSLPLASQETQYF.

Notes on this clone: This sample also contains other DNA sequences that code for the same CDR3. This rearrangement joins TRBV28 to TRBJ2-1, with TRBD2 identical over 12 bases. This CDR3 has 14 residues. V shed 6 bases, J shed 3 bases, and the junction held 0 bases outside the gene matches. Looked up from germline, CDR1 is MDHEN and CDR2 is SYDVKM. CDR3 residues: CASRLAGGYNEQFF. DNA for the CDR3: TGTGCCAGCAGACTAGCGGGGGGCTACAATGAGCAGTTCTTC.

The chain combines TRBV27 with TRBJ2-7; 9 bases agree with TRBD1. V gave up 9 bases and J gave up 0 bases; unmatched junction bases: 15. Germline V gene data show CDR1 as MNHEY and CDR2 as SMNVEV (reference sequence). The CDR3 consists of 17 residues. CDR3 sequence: CASRRTGAPSFSYEQYF. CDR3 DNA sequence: TGTGCCAGTCGACGGACAGGGGCCCCCTCCTTCTCCTACGAGCAGTACTTC.

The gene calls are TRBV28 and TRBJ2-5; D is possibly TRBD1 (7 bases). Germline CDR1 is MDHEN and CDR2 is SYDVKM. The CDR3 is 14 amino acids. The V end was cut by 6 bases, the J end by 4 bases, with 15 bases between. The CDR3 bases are TGTGCCAGCAGAGCAGGGGGGCAGGGAGAGACCCAGTACTTC. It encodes CASRAGGQGETQYF.